Here is one T cell receptor (beta chain) with its context. Its antigen is not known. The CDR3 is 16 amino acids. V lost 4 bases, J lost 3 bases, and 6 bases stayed unmatched. Germline loops: CDR1 SNHLY, CDR2 FYNNEI. This record belongs to a study of cytomegalovirus exposure and HLA in healthy donors. Whole-study results and caveats: When analyzed later, a missense DCLRE1C variant was found to be linked to TCR beta V- and J-gene trimming. Reports state that TCR beta sequences accurately predicted most subjects' HLA-A and HLA-B alleles. In a later analysis, compared with equally common non-associated chains, HLA-associated beta chains were more expanded. In vitro work confirmed that three CMV-associated chains recognize CMV antigens.

13 Jbeta primers and 60 Vbeta primers were used for the PCR. Using immunoSEQ multiplex PCR, the repertoire was profiled, and TCRdb retains in-frame clones only, with some absent. In the table there are 150,000 to 200,000 clones, around 77% of which are singletons. J is TRBJ2-1 and V is TRBV2; 10 bases map to TRBD2. The TCR was taken from a woman aged 40 to 50 in good health and CMV-seronegative. The sequenced sample consisted of PBMCs. CDR3 sequence: CASSVGAGGRYNEQFF. The CDR3 DNA sequence: TGTGCCAGCAGTGTGGGAGCGGGAGGGCGCTACAATGAGCAGTTCTTC.